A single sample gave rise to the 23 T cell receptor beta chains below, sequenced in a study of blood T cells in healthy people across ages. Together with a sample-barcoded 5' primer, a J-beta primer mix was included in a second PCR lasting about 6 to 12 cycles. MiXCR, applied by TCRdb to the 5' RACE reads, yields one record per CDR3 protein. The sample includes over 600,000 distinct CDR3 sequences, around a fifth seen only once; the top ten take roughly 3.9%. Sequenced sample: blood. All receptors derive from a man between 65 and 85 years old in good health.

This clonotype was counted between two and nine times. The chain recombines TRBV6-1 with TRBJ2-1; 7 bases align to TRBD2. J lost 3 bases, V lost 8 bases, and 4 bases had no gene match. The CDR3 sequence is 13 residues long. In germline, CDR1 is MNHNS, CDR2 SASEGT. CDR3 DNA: TGTGCCAGCGGTAGCGGGCTCTACAATGAGCAGTTCTTC. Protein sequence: CASGSGLYNEQFF.

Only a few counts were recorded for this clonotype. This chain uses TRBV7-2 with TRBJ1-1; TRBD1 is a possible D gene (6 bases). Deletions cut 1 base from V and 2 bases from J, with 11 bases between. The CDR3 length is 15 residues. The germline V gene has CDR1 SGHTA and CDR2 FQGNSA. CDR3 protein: CASSLGAGTNTEAFF. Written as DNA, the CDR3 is TGTGCCAGCAGCTTAGGCGCAGGGACAAACACTGAAGCTTTCTTT. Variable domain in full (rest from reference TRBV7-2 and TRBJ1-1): GAGVSQSPSNKVTEKGKDVELRCDPISGHTALYWYRQSLGQGLEFLIYFQGNSAPDKSGLPSDRFSAERTGGSVSTLTIQRTQQEDSAVYLCASSLGAGTNTEAFFGQGTRLTVV.

Here the CDR3 DNA reads TGCAGTGCTAGAAAAGGGAACCGGAACACTGAAGCTTTCTTT. It codes for CSARKGNRNTEAFF. This chain joins TRBV20-1 and TRBJ1-1, with unresolved D. The CDR3 consists of 14 residues. The germline V gene has CDR1 DFQATT and CDR2 SNEGSKA (reference sequence). With 2 bases removed from V and 1 base from J, the gap between germline ends came to 11 bases.

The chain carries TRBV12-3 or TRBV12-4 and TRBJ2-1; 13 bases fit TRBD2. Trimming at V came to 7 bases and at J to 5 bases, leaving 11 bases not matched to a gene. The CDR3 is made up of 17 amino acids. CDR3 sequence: CASTLHGGLAGNNEQFF. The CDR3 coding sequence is TGTGCCAGCACCCTCCACGGGGGACTAGCGGGAAACAATGAGCAGTTCTTC.

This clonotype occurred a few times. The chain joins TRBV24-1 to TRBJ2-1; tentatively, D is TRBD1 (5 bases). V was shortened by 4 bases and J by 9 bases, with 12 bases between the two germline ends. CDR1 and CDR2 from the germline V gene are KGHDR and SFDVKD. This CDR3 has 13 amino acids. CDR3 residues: CATSDPQGTEQFF. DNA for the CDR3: TGTGCCACCAGTGACCCTCAGGGTACTGAGCAGTTCTTC.

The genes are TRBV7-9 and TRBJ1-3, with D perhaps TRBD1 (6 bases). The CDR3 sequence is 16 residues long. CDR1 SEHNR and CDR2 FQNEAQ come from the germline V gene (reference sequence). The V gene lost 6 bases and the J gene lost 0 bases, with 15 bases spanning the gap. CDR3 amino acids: CASRRGADYSGNTIYF. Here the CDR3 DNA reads TGTGCCAGCAGGCGGGGGGCCGATTACTCTGGAAACACCATATATTTT.

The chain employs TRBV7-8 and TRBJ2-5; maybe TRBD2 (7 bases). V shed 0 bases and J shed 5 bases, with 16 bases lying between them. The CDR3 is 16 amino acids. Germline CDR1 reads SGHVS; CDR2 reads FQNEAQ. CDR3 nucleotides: TGTGCCAGCAGCTTAGCGGTGGGGGGGCCCAGGGAGACCCAGTACTTC. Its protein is CASSLAVGGPRETQYF.

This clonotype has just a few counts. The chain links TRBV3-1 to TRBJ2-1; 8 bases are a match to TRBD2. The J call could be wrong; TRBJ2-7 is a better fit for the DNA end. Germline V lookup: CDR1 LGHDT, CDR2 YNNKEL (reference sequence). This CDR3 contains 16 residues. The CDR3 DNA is TGTGCCAGCAGCCTCCGGACAGCGGGAGAGAACTACGAGCAGTACTTC. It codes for CASSLRTAGENYEQYF.

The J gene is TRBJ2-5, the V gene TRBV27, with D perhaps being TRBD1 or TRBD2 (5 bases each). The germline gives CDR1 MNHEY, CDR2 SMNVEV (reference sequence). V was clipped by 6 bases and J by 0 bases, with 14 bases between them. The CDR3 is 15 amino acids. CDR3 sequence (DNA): TGTGCCAGCAGCCCGGGACCGACTTACCAAGAGACCCAGTACTTC. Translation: CASSPGPTYQETQYF.

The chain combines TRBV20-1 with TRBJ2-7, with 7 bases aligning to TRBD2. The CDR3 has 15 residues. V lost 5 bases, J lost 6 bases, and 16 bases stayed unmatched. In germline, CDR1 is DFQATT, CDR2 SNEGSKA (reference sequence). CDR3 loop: CSALDGRAGLVEQYF. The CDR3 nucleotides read TGCAGTGCTCTCGATGGGAGGGCCGGGTTAGTCGAGCAGTACTTC.

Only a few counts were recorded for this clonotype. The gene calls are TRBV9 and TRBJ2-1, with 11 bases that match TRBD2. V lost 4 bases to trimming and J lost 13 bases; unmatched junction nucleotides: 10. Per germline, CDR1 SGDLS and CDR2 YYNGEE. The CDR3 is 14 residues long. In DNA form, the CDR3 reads TGTGCCAGCAGCCCCGCCCTGACTAGCGGGATTCAGTTCTTC. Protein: CASSPALTSGIQFF.

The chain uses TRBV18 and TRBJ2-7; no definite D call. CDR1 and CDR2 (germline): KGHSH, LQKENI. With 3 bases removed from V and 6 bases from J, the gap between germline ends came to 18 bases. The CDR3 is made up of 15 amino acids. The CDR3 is CASSPPAGPLGEQYF. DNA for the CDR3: TGTGCCAGCTCACCGCCCGCAGGTCCTTTGGGCGAGCAGTACTTC.

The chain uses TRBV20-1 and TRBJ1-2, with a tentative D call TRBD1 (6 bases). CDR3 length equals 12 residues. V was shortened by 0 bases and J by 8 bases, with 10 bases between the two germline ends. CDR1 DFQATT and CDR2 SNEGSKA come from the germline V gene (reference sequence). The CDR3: CSARDQGFGYTF. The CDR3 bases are TGCAGTGCTAGAGATCAGGGGTTCGGCTACACCTTC.

CDR3 nucleotide sequence: TGTGCCAGCAGCCCACTTAGCGGGGGGGCCAGCGCAGATACGCAGTATTTT. This codes for CASSPLSGGASADTQYF. This sequence joins TRBV12-3 or TRBV12-4 and TRBJ2-3, with 11 bases that match TRBD2. Losses at the gene ends were 6 bases for V and 4 bases for J; bases not matched to a gene: 12. This CDR3 is 17 amino acids long.

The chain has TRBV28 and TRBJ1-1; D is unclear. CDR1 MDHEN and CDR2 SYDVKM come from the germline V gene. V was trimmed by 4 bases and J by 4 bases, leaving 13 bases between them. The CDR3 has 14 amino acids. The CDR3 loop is CASSWLAVGTEAFF. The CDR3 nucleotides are TGTGCCAGCAGTTGGCTTGCAGTCGGCACTGAAGCTTTCTTT.

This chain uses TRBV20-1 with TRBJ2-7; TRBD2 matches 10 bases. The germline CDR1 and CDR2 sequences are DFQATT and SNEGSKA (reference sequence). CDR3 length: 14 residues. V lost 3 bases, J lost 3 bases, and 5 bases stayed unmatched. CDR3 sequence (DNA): TGCAGTGCTAGGGAAATAGCGGGGGGCTACGAGCAGTACTTC. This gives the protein CSAREIAGGYEQYF.

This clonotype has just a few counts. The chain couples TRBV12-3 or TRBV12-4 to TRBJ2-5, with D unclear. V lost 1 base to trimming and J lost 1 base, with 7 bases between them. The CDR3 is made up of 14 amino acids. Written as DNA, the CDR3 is TGTGCCAGCAGTTTAGAACAGTTCCAAGAGACCCAGTACTTC. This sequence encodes CASSLEQFQETQYF.

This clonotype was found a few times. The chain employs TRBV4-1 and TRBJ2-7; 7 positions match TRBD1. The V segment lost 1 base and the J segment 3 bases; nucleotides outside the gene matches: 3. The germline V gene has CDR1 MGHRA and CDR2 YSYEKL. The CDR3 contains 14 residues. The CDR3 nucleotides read TGCGCCAGCAGCCAAGTACAGGGGAACTACGAGCAGTACTTC. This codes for CASSQVQGNYEQYF.

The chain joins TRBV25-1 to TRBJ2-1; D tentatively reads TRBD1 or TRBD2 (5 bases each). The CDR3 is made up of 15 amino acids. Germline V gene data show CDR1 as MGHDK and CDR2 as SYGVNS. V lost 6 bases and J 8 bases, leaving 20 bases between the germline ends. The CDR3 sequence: CASRLTRNVGDEQFF. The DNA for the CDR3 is TGTGCCAGCAGGCTGACAAGGAACGTGGGGGATGAGCAGTTCTTC.

The CDR3 DNA reads as TGTGCCAGCAGTTATACGGGGACGGGAGTCCCTCTTGAGCAGTTCTTC. Translating gives CASSYTGTGVPLEQFF. The chain joins TRBV6-5 to TRBJ2-5; a weak D match, TRBD2 (6 bases). The DNA end is a closer match to TRBJ2-1, so the J assignment may be wrong. Germline CDR1 is MNHEY and CDR2 is SVGAGI. The CDR3 consists of 16 residues.

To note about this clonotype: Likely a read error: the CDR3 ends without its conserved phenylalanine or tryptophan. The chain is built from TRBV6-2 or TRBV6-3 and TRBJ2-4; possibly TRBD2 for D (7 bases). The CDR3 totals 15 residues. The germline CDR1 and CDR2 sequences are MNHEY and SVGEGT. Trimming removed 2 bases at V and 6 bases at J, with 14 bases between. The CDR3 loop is CASSYQGGGGNIQYL. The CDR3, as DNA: TGTGCCAGCAGTTACCAGGGAGGGGGTGGAAACATTCAGTACCTC.

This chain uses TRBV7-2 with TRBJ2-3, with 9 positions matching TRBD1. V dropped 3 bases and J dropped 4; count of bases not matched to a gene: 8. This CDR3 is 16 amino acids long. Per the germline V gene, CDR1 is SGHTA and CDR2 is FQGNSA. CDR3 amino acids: CASSLVQGQGSDTQYF. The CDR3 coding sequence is TGTGCCAGCAGCTTGGTGCAGGGACAGGGATCAGATACGCAGTATTTT.

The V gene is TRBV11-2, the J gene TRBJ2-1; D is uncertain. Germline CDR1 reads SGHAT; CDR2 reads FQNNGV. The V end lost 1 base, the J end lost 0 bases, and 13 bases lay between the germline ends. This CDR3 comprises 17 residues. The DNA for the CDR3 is TGTGCCAGCAGCTTAGGAAGGGTGTCAAGCTCCTACAATGAGCAGTTCTTC. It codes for CASSLGRVSSSYNEQFF.